The next 24 T cell receptor beta chains were all read from a single sample in a study of regulatory T cells in long-lasting Graves disease. Sequencing libraries for TCR beta were prepared with iRepertoire HTBI primers and Arm-PCR of CDR3 regions. Via MiXCR, TCRdb re-called the multiplex PCR reads, giving one row per CDR3 protein. This sample carries approximately 400,000 distinct CDR3 sequences, roughly 23% of them seen once, and the ten largest clones take approximately 27%. Specified time point: persistent/refractory GD, antithyroid drugs over 5 years with positive TRAb. RNA from PBMCs was the source of the TCR library. Sample: peripheral blood mononuclear cells (PBMCs), taken when the disease was refractory, from a patient treated with antithyroid drugs. The receptors shown here come from a middle-aged woman with Graves disease.

This clonotype was observed many times. This chain joins TRBV6-5 and TRBJ1-5; the D gene is possibly TRBD1 (6 bases). The V gene lost 4 bases and the J gene lost 6 bases, with 16 bases spanning the gap. In germline, CDR1 is MNHEY, CDR2 SVGAGI. CDR3 size: 15 residues. For the CDR3, the DNA is TGTGCCAGCAGTTCCCCGGGGGGCGCAATTCAGCCCCAGCATTTT. Its protein is CASSSPGGAIQPQHF.

This clonotype occurred a few times. The chain has TRBV20-1 and TRBJ2-7, with D possibly being TRBD1 (6 bases). The germline gives CDR1 DFQATT, CDR2 SNEGSKA (reference sequence). The V gene lost 6 bases and the J gene lost 1 base, with 13 bases spanning the gap. The CDR3 runs to 13 residues. The CDR3 loop is CSAPTGVSYEQYF. For the CDR3, the DNA is TGCAGTGCCCCGACAGGCGTATCCTACGAGCAGTACTTC.

This clonotype has ten or more counts. The rearrangement joins TRBV6-1 to TRBJ2-5, with D maybe TRBD1 (5 bases). The CDR3 consists of 18 residues. V was shortened by 6 bases and J by 1 base, with 24 bases between the two germline ends. CDR1 and CDR2 (germline): MNHNS, SASEGT. For the CDR3, the DNA is TGTGCCAGCAGCAGTACCCATTGGGGCGGAGACCTCCAAGAGACCCAGTACTTC. Protein sequence: CASSSTHWGGDLQETQYF.

At least ten counts were recorded for this clonotype. The chain employs TRBV25-1 and TRBJ1-2; 8 bases fit TRBD1. This CDR3 region has 15 residues. Germline CDR1 reads MGHDK; CDR2 reads SYGVNS. V trimming: 3 bases; J trimming: 7 bases; junction bases outside the gene matches: 10. The CDR3 DNA sequence: TGTGCCAGCAGTGATCCATCCGGACAGGGAAGTGGCTACACCTTC. Protein product: CASSDPSGQGSGYTF.

The CDR3 region is CASSRGQGTYEQYF. CDR3 nucleotides: TGTGCCAGCAGCCGAGGGCAGGGAACCTACGAGCAGTACTTC. V and J are TRBV7-2 and TRBJ2-7, with D possibly called TRBD1 or TRBD2 (5 bases each). CDR3 length: 14 residues. Per germline, CDR1 SGHTA and CDR2 FQGNSA. Trimming cost V 5 bases and J 2 bases, with 13 bases left between them.

This clonotype was found many times. The rearrangement joins TRBV28 to TRBJ2-7; 9 bases line up with TRBD1. Germline V gene lookup returns CDR1 MDHEN and CDR2 SYDVKM. With 7 bases clipped from V and 1 base from J, the junction kept 11 bases outside the gene matches. This CDR3 is built from 16 residues. As DNA, the CDR3 is TGTGCCAGCACTTGGGGGACAGGGACGGTTTCCTACGAGCAGTACTTC. This gives the protein CASTWGTGTVSYEQYF.

This clonotype was seen at least ten times. The genes are TRBV20-1 and TRBJ1-5; maybe TRBD1 (6 bases). V shed 0 bases and J shed 2 bases, with 11 bases lying between them. CDR3 length: 15 amino acids. Germline lookup yields CDR1 DFQATT and CDR2 SNEGSKA (reference sequence). CDR3 DNA: TGCAGTGCTAGAGATCGAGGGGGTCGCAATCAGCCCCAGCATTTT. Its translation is CSARDRGGRNQPQHF.

A note on this clonotype: A much bigger clone sits one base away, suggesting this may be a read error. This sequence joins TRBV6-2 or TRBV6-3 and TRBJ2-5, with D perhaps TRBD1 or TRBD2 (5 bases each). The V gene lost 4 bases and the J gene lost 7 bases, with 19 bases spanning the gap. Germline V gene lookup returns CDR1 MNHEY and CDR2 SVGEGT. The CDR3 is 15 residues long. As DNA, the CDR3 is TGTGCCAGCAGTTTATTCACCGGGACGGAAGGGACCCAGTACTTC. Protein: CASSLFTGTEGTQYF.

The sample holds many counts of this clonotype. The V call is TRBV28, the J call TRBJ2-7, with 8 bases fitting TRBD1. Germline V gives CDR1 MDHEN, CDR2 SYDVKM. V was clipped by 5 bases and J by 6 bases; unmatched bases: 9. The CDR3 covers 14 residues. CDR3 in amino acids: CASSLGQGSGEQYF. The CDR3 nucleotides read TGTGCCAGCAGTCTCGGACAGGGCTCCGGCGAGCAGTACTTC.

This clonotype has a handful of counts. The V gene is TRBV15, the J gene TRBJ2-2; 7 nucleotides align to TRBD2. V shed 5 bases and J 4 bases; nucleotides not matched to a gene: 13. The CDR3 has 17 amino acids. CDR1 and CDR2 (germline): LNHNV, YYDKDF (reference sequence). This CDR3 is CATSGRLANRGTGELFF. CDR3 in DNA: TGTGCCACCAGCGGGAGACTAGCCAATCGTGGCACCGGGGAGCTGTTTTTT.

This clonotype was counted ten times or more. The chain has TRBV7-8 and TRBJ2-7; 7 positions match TRBD1. The V and J ends lost 5 bases and 1 base, in that order; junction bases with no gene match: 11. Germline CDR1 SGHVS, CDR2 FQNEAQ. This CDR3 region has 16 residues. The CDR3 region is CASSPAGRGMSYEQYF. DNA of the CDR3: TGTGCCAGCAGCCCTGCGGGCAGGGGGATGTCCTACGAGCAGTACTTC.

The chain recombines TRBV7-9 with TRBJ2-7; a possible D gene is TRBD1 (5 bases). The germline CDR1 and CDR2 sequences are SEHNR and FQNEAQ (reference sequence). The CDR3 sequence is 13 residues long. V was shortened by 4 bases and J by 1 base, with 8 bases between the two germline ends. CDR3 coding DNA: TGTGCCAGCAGCTCGACAGTATCCTACGAGCAGTACTTC. As protein: CASSSTVSYEQYF.

The chain couples TRBV5-1 to TRBJ2-2; a possible D gene is TRBD1 (6 bases). V dropped 1 base and J dropped 1 base, with 20 bases sitting between them. Germline CDR1 is SGHRS and CDR2 is YFSETQ. The CDR3 is 19 amino acids. CDR3 nucleotides: TGCGCCAGCAGCTTGCTAGACAGGTCCTCTTCGAAGAACACCGGGGAGCTGTTTTTT. Translation: CASSLLDRSSSKNTGELFF.

The rearrangement links TRBV5-1 to TRBJ1-3; tentative D call: TRBD1 (6 bases). Trimming removed 0 bases at V and 0 bases at J, with 13 bases between. The CDR3 length is 17 residues. Germline V gives CDR1 SGHRS, CDR2 YFSETQ. The CDR3 DNA reads TGCGCCAGCAGCTTGGTGTATCAGGGGACCTCTGGAAACACCATATATTTT. Translated, it gives CASSLVYQGTSGNTIYF.

In its sample, this clonotype was seen many times. The CDR3 spells CASSLRQDRISTYEQYF. CDR3 nucleotides: TGTGCCAGCAGTTTACGACAAGATAGAATTAGTACCTACGAGCAGTACTTC. The chain employs TRBV27 and TRBJ2-7, with D uncertain. Looked up from germline, CDR1 is MNHEY and CDR2 is SMNVEV (reference sequence). CDR3 length: 17 residues. V was shortened by 2 bases and J by 2 bases, with 19 bases between the two germline ends.

This clonotype has a count of ten or more. The V gene is TRBV6-5, the J gene TRBJ1-1; no reliable D call. Between the trimmed V and J ends, which lost 0 bases and 3 bases, there was a span of 8 bases. Germline loops: CDR1 MNHEY, CDR2 SVGAGI. The CDR3 sequence is 14 residues long. CDR3 in DNA: TGTGCCAGCAGTTACTCAACGGGGTACACTGAAGCTTTCTTT. Encoded protein: CASSYSTGYTEAFF.

This clonotype was picked up many times. The chain combines TRBV29-1 with TRBJ2-7; TRBD2 matches 11 bases. In germline, CDR1 is SQVTM, CDR2 ANQGSEA. Unmatched junction bases numbered 6, after V lost 5 bases and J lost 3 bases. This CDR3 comprises 14 residues. The CDR3, as DNA: TGCAGCGTTTTACCCGGGACTAGCGGCTACGAGCAGTACTTC. Its protein is CSVLPGTSGYEQYF.

This clonotype has a count of ten or more. The chain carries TRBV2 and TRBJ2-5; a possible D gene is TRBD2 (5 bases). V lost 8 bases and J lost 2, with 12 bases in between. The CDR3 sequence is 13 residues long. The germline gives CDR1 SNHLY, CDR2 FYNNEI. CDR3 in DNA: TGTGCCAGCCACGGAGGCCGACAAGAGACCCAGTACTTC. Encoded protein: CASHGGRQETQYF. Drawing the rest from reference TRBV2 and TRBJ2-5, the complete variable domain is EPEVTQTPSHQVTQMGQEVILRCVPISNHLYFYWYRQILGQKVEFLVSFYNNEISEKSEIFDDQFSVERPDGSNFTLKIRSTKLEDSAMYFCASHGGRQETQYFGPGTRLLVL.

This clonotype was seen many times. This rearrangement joins TRBV11-2 to TRBJ2-7, with D uncertain. Between the trimmed V and J ends, which lost 6 bases and 3 bases, there was a span of 15 bases. CDR1 and CDR2 (germline): SGHAT, FQNNGV. The CDR3 covers 14 residues. The CDR3 DNA is TGTGCCAGCAGTTATTCCGGACCCGTCTACGAGCAGTACTTC. Translating it yields CASSYSGPVYEQYF.

In this sample, this clonotype turned up a few times. The gene calls are TRBV10-2 and TRBJ2-7, with 8 bases aligning to TRBD1. The CDR3 extends over 15 amino acids. Germline assignment: CDR1 WSHSY and CDR2 SAAADI. V shed 6 bases and J 0 bases; nucleotides not matched to a gene: 7. The chain's CDR3 is CASRLDRASSYEQYF. CDR3 DNA: TGCGCCAGCAGGCTGGACAGGGCGAGCTCCTACGAGCAGTACTTC.

On this clonotype: With a much larger clone just one base away, this may be a read error. V usage is TRBV6-1 and J usage is TRBJ1-5, with 7 bases identical to TRBD1. CDR3 size: 15 residues. Germline loops: CDR1 MNHNS, CDR2 SASEGT. In DNA, the CDR3 is TGTGCCGGCAGTGATCGACAGGGCGGCAATCAGCCCCAGCATTTT. Its protein is CAGSDRQGGNQPQHF.

This clonotype has a count of ten or more. The chain links TRBV28 to TRBJ2-7, with D perhaps matching TRBD1 or TRBD2 (6 bases each). The CDR3 extends over 16 amino acids. The germline V gene has CDR1 MDHEN and CDR2 SYDVKM. Between the trimmed V and J ends, which lost 3 bases and 2 bases, there was a span of 17 bases. The CDR3 DNA is TGTGCCAGCAGTTTGCCGGGGGCTGGGATTGCCTACGAGCAGTACTTC. Residues: CASSLPGAGIAYEQYF.

This clonotype was counted at least ten times. The rearrangement joins TRBV28 to TRBJ2-2; perhaps D is TRBD1 or TRBD2 (5 bases each). The CDR3 consists of 16 residues. V was cut by 6 bases and J by 0 bases, with 14 bases left in between. Germline V lookup: CDR1 MDHEN, CDR2 SYDVKM. CDR3 DNA sequence: TGTGCCAGCAGCTTAAGTGGGACGGCGAACACCGGGGAGCTGTTTTTT. Translating it yields CASSLSGTANTGELFF.

This clonotype was detected many times. This rearrangement joins TRBV6-1 to TRBJ2-7, with D perhaps matching TRBD2 (6 bases). This CDR3 is built from 15 residues. Looked up from germline, CDR1 is MNHNS and CDR2 is SASEGT. V gave up 8 bases and J gave up 2 bases, with 19 bases separating them. The CDR3 coding sequence is TGTGCCAGCGCGTACGTGGGTAGCGGCCCCTACGAGCAGTACTTC. This codes for CASAYVGSGPYEQYF.